The 14 T cell receptor beta chains in this list originate from one sample, sequenced in a study of cytomegalovirus exposure and HLA in healthy donors. The assay was immunoSEQ multiplex PCR, and TCRdb's table has in-frame clones only and misses some. The table includes about 240,000 clones, more than 75% detected once. The sequenced sample was PBMCs. All receptors derive from a woman in her 30s in good health and CMV-seropositive.

V gene TRBV12-5 combines with J gene TRBJ1-5; D gene uncertain. The length of the CDR3 is 13 residues. The V gene's germline CDR1 is LGHNT and CDR2 FRNRAP. The V gene lost 8 bases and the J gene lost 0 bases, with 8 bases spanning the gap. The CDR3 sequence is CASQANSNQPQHF. CDR3 bases: TGTGCTAGTCAGGCAAATAGCAATCAGCCCCAGCATTTT. Supplemented by reference TRBV12-5 and TRBJ1-5, the full variable domain reads DARVTQTPRHKVTEMGQEVTMRCQPILGHNTVFWYRQTMMQGLELLAYFRNRAPLDDSGMPKDRFSAEMPDATLATLKIQPSEPRDSAVYFCASQANSNQPQHFGDGTRLSIL.

This CDR3 reads CASSLVTSGSYEQYF. CDR3 sequence (DNA): TGCGCCAGCAGCTTGGTCACTAGCGGTTCCTACGAGCAGTACTTC. The chain links TRBV5-1 to TRBJ2-7, with 8 bases that match TRBD2. CDR1 is SGHRS and CDR2 is YFSETQ in the germline V gene. The CDR3 has 15 amino acids. V was pared by 0 bases and J by 1 base, with 3 bases of the junction left unmatched.

The chain links TRBV11-3 to TRBJ2-7; 8 nucleotides agree with TRBD1. The CDR3 has 15 residues. Germline V CDR1 and CDR2: SGHNT, YENEEA. The junction had 4 bases not matched to a gene; V was cut back by 3 bases and J by 0 bases. The chain's CDR3 is CASSLGQVSSYEQYF. CDR3 nucleotides: TGTGCCAGCAGCTTGGGACAGGTGAGCTCCTACGAGCAGTACTTC.

The chain links TRBV5-1 to TRBJ2-3; TRBD1 might be the D (6 bases). V lost 4 bases, J lost 0 bases, and 15 bases lay in between. Germline values: CDR1 SGHRS, CDR2 YFSETQ. This CDR3 contains 16 residues. CDR3 bases: TGCGCCAGCAGCCTAGGTGGGACAACTAGCACAGATACGCAGTATTTT. Protein sequence: CASSLGGTTSTDTQYF.

The chain combines TRBV6-6 with TRBJ2-2; a weak D match, TRBD1 (5 bases). This CDR3 has 15 amino acids. Trimming removed 2 bases at V and 4 bases at J, with 11 bases between. Germline V gives CDR1 MNHNY, CDR2 SVGAGI (reference sequence). CDR3 in amino acids: CASSYPRGSTGELFF. DNA for the CDR3: TGTGCCAGCAGTTACCCTAGGGGTAGCACCGGGGAGCTGTTTTTT.

This chain connects TRBV27 to TRBJ2-7; tentative D call: TRBD1 (5 bases). V lost 6 bases to trimming and J lost 4 bases, with 13 bases between them. This CDR3 contains 13 residues. Per the germline V gene, CDR1 is MNHEY and CDR2 is SMNVEV (reference sequence). CDR3 coding DNA: TGTGCCAGCAGCTCCCAGGGATTTTACGAGCAGTACTTC. This sequence encodes CASSSQGFYEQYF.

The chain links TRBV29-1 to TRBJ2-3; 11 bases agree with TRBD1. Per the germline V gene, CDR1 is SQVTM and CDR2 is ANQGSEA. The CDR3 has 14 amino acids. V was pared by 2 bases and J by 5 bases, with 3 bases of the junction left unmatched. This CDR3 reads CSVEPGQGGDTQYF. CDR3 sequence (DNA): TGCAGCGTTGAACCGGGACAGGGGGGAGATACGCAGTATTTT.

The V call is TRBV4-2, the J call TRBJ2-7; the D gene is possibly TRBD2 (6 bases). CDR1 LGHNA and CDR2 YNFKEQ come from the germline V gene. This CDR3 comprises 15 residues. V was cut by 1 base and J by 7 bases, with 17 bases left in between. The CDR3 sequence is CASSQGRRATGEQYF. The CDR3 nucleotides are TGTGCCAGCAGCCAAGGCCGGAGGGCAACGGGTGAGCAGTACTTC.

This chain joins TRBV7-9 and TRBJ1-1; a possible D gene is TRBD1 (6 bases). Deletions cut 3 bases from V and 2 bases from J, with 13 bases between. The CDR3 covers 15 residues. From germline, CDR1 is SEHNR and CDR2 FQNEAQ (reference sequence). CDR3 in amino acids: CASSLRQARNTEAFF. CDR3 DNA sequence: TGTGCCAGCAGCTTGAGACAGGCTCGAAACACTGAAGCTTTCTTT.

The gene calls are TRBV19 and TRBJ2-2; 8 nucleotides match TRBD1. The CDR3 sequence is 14 residues long. The germline CDR1 and CDR2 sequences are LNHDA and SQIVND (reference sequence). Trimming at V came to 3 bases and at J to 7 bases, leaving 4 bases not matched to a gene. Written as DNA, the CDR3 is TGTGCCAGTAGTATGACAGGGGCGGTCGGGGAGCTGTTTTTT. It translates to CASSMTGAVGELFF. The full variable domain, its missing parts supplied by reference TRBV19 and TRBJ2-2, is DGGITQSPKYLFRKEGQNVTLSCEQNLNHDAMYWYRQDPGQGLRLIYYSQIVNDFQKGDIAEGYSVSREKKESFPLTVTSAQKNPTAFYLCASSMTGAVGELFFGEGSRLTVL.

This chain joins TRBV27 and TRBJ2-2; 7 nucleotides agree with TRBD2. V shed 3 bases, J shed 3 bases, and the junction held 13 bases outside the gene matches. Germline V CDR1 and CDR2: MNHEY, SMNVEV (reference sequence). The CDR3 is made up of 18 amino acids. In nucleotides, the CDR3 is TGTGCCAGCAGTTTGGATGGCGGGAGAGCGATAGACACCGGGGAGCTGTTTTTT. Residues: CASSLDGGRAIDTGELFF.

The rearrangement links TRBV29-1 to TRBJ2-1, with a possible D match to TRBD2 (7 bases). CDR1 is SQVTM and CDR2 is ANQGSEA in the germline V gene. Deletions cut 4 bases from V and 2 bases from J, with 12 bases between. The CDR3 has 14 residues. CDR3 sequence reads: CSVGGGMPYNEQFF. In DNA form, the CDR3 reads TGCAGCGTTGGGGGGGGCATGCCCTACAATGAGCAGTTCTTC.

The gene calls are TRBV30 and TRBJ2-5, with 7 bases lining up with TRBD2. CDR3 size: 13 residues. The trim removed 3 bases at V and 5 bases at J, leaving 6 bases unmatched. Germline V gives CDR1 GTSNPN, CDR2 SVGIG (reference sequence). The CDR3 DNA reads as TGTGCCTGGAGGGGAGGGGTCTCGGAGACCCAGTACTTC. It encodes CAWRGGVSETQYF.

The rearrangement uses TRBV2 and TRBJ2-1; 7 bases agree with TRBD2. The germline V gene encodes CDR1 SNHLY and CDR2 FYNNEI. Germline trimming cut 4 bases from V and 7 bases from J; bases unmatched to any gene: 7. The CDR3 is 14 residues long. CDR3 loop: CASSAQGGQNEQFF. The CDR3 nucleotides are TGTGCCAGCAGTGCGCAGGGAGGGCAAAATGAGCAGTTCTTC. Looking up the rest from reference TRBV2 and TRBJ2-1 gives the full variable domain: EPEVTQTPSHQVTQMGQEVILRCVPISNHLYFYWYRQILGQKVEFLVSFYNNEISEKSEIFDDQFSVERPDGSNFTLKIRSTKLEDSAMYFCASSAQGGQNEQFFGPGTRLTVL.